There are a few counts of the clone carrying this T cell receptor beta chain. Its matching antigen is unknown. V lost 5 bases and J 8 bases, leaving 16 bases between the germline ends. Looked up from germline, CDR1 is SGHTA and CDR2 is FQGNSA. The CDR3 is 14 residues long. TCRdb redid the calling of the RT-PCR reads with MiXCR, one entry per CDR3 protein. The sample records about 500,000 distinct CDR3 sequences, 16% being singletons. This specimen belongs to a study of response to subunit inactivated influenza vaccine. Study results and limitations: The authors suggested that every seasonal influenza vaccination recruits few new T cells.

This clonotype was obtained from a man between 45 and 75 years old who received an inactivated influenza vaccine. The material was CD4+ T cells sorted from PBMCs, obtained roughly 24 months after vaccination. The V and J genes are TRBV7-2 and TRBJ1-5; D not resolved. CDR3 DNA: TGTGCCAGCAGCGGCCCGCGCTATGGAGAGCCCCAGCATTTT. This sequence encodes CASSGPRYGEPQHF.